This TCR beta chain was obtained from a study of spatial heterogeneity in lung cancer. General study points: Approximate estimated coverage of tumor T cells amounted to less than 7.5% for alpha and 12% to 15% for beta chains. Counts that tracked tumor mutation counts were those of expanded intratumoral alpha and beta TCRs. Expanded TCRs that were ubiquitous or regional had counts tracking ubiquitous and regional nonsynonymous mutations, respectively.

This clonotype has only a few counts. Its antigen is still unknown. The junction had 1 base not matched to a gene; V was cut back by 0 bases and J by 1 base. The CDR3 totals 15 residues. Germline V lookup: CDR1 DFQATT, CDR2 SNEGSKA (reference sequence). Described time point: sample taken at primary tumor resection. Whole RNA obtained from tumor, nontumor lung or frozen PBMC underwent sequencing without sorting. TCRdb re-analysed the 5' RACE reads in MiXCR, keeping a single row per CDR3 protein. The table lists some 97,000 distinct CDR3 sequences, 4.4% of them singletons. The starting material was lung tumor tissue, obtained at surgery. The chain combines TRBV20-1 with TRBJ2-5, with 11 bases matching TRBD2. The TCR originated in a male donor with early-stage non-small cell lung cancer. The CDR3 is CSARDLAGGQETQYF. As DNA, the CDR3 is TGCAGTGCTAGAGATCTAGCGGGGGGCCAAGAGACCCAGTACTTC.